The clone carrying this T cell receptor beta chain was counted once. Those who participated ranged in age from about 18 to 95 years and resided in about two dozen US areas. This record comes from a study of blood T cell repertoires in COVID-19. Study at large: Cohort 3 donors were reported recovered after two negative PCRs, clearance, or symptom resolution. Samples came from the United States, Italy and Spain, spanning acute and convalescent COVID-19.

Method: immunoSEQ multiplex PCR; TCRdb's copy keeps in-frame clones and lacks some. The sample lists 250,000 to 300,000 clones, around 89% seen once, with 2% to 2.5% in the top ten. Sequenced material: PBMCs or T cells enriched from blood (not recorded which). This clonotype was sampled from a woman aged 60-75 years in a cohort exposed to, infected with or recovered from COVID-19 (not recorded which).

The CDR3 is CAWRNRLGGSYYGYTF. CDR3 bases: TGTGCCTGGAGGAACCGTTTGGGGGGGTCTTACTATGGCTACACCTTC. The rearrangement uses TRBV30 and TRBJ1-2, with D perhaps TRBD1 (5 bases). Between the trimmed V and J ends, which lost 3 bases and 3 bases, there was a span of 20 bases. The germline CDR1 and CDR2 sequences are GTSNPN and SVGIG (reference sequence). This CDR3 spans 16 amino acids.